Sequencing of this T cell receptor beta chain was carried out in a study of T cell responses to AZD1222 COVID-19 vaccine. Assay: immunoSEQ multiplex PCR; the TCRdb copy retains only in-frame clones and omits some. The sample yields 130,000 or so clones, 85% seen once. Germline CDR1 is MDHEN and CDR2 is SYDVKM. V was pared by 3 bases and J by 1 base, with 5 bases of the junction left unmatched. This CDR3 has 16 amino acids. This TCR derives from an adult who received the MenACWY meningococcal vaccine as a control. This chain connects TRBV28 to TRBJ2-3; 9 bases agree with TRBD2. The input for sequencing was peripheral blood, taken 28 days after the second dose of the MenACWY control vaccine. Here the CDR3 DNA reads TGTGCCAGCAGTTTTTCAATAGCGGGGGGCACAGATACGCAGTATTTT. Protein: CASSFSIAGGTDTQYF.